Listed here are 14 T cell receptor beta chains from one sample, sequenced in a study of blood T cell repertoires in COVID-19 (dated by TCRdb to about 2020). Receptor amplification or capture employed the immunoSEQ multiplex PCR assay. The immuneACCESS repertoire file appears here via TCRdb, limited to in-frame rearrangements. These files lack a portion of the clones; in checked studies, under half of the deficit traces to unresolved V genes, and the cause of the others is not known. Present in this sample are 100,000 to 120,000 clones, almost 80% of which were seen just once. Together, the top ten hold around 16% of the sample. The sequencing input was peripheral blood. All receptors come from a woman over 75 with active or convalescent COVID-19.

The chain uses TRBV7-2 and TRBJ2-2, with 10 bases aligning to TRBD2. The CDR3 loop spans 18 amino acids. Germline values: CDR1 SGHTA, CDR2 FQGNSA. V trimming: 1 base; J trimming: 2 bases; junction bases outside the gene matches: 7. CDR3: CASSLGLAGALNTGELFF. The CDR3 coding sequence is TGTGCCAGCAGCTTAGGGCTAGCGGGAGCTTTAAACACCGGGGAGCTGTTTTTT.

This chain joins TRBV6-5 and TRBJ1-2; 9 nucleotides align to TRBD1. CDR1 and CDR2 (germline): MNHEY, SVGAGI. The CDR3 is 15 residues long. Trimming removed 2 bases from V and 7 bases from J; junction bases left unmatched: 8. The CDR3 region is CASSYPTGTGFGYTF. CDR3 nucleotide sequence: TGTGCCAGCAGTTACCCTACCGGGACAGGGTTTGGCTACACCTTC.

V usage is TRBV6-2 or TRBV6-3 and J usage is TRBJ1-1; D unresolved. Germline assignment: CDR1 MNHEY and CDR2 SVGEGT. The CDR3 has 13 amino acids. The V end was cut by 0 bases, the J end by 4 bases, with 6 bases between. CDR3 in DNA: TGTGCCAGCAGTTACTCGAGAAGCACTGAAGCTTTCTTT. Translated: CASSYSRSTEAFF.

The CDR3 DNA follows: TGTGCCAGCAGATCCGGACTAGCGGGATGGAATGAGCAGTTCTTC. Translation: CASRSGLAGWNEQFF. This chain uses TRBV5-4 with TRBJ2-1; 12 nucleotides agree with TRBD2. Trimming at V came to 5 bases and at J to 7 bases, leaving 7 bases not matched to a gene. The CDR3 is 15 amino acids. CDR1 and CDR2 from the germline V gene are SGHNT and YYREEE (reference sequence).

The chain joins TRBV15 to TRBJ1-4; D is unresolved. The CDR3 runs to 15 residues. Trimming took 0 bases from V and 0 from J, leaving 5 bases between them. CDR1 LNHNV and CDR2 YYDKDF come from the germline V gene (reference sequence). CDR3 residues: CATSRDGATNEKLFF. The DNA for the CDR3 is TGTGCCACCAGCAGAGACGGGGCAACTAATGAAAAACTGTTTTTT.

This clone was seen only once. The chain has TRBV6-2 or TRBV6-3 and TRBJ2-3; tentatively, D is TRBD2 (7 bases). CDR1 is MNHEY and CDR2 is SVGEGT in the germline V gene. The CDR3 contains 15 residues. Trimming removed 5 bases at V and 4 bases at J, with 16 bases between. The CDR3 DNA reads as TGTGCCAGCAGTCGGACTAGGGGGACGTCAGATACGCAGTATTTT. Its protein product is CASSRTRGTSDTQYF.

The chain recombines TRBV18 with TRBJ2-1, with unresolved D. In germline, CDR1 is KGHSH, CDR2 LQKENI. V was clipped by 4 bases and J by 1 base, with 11 bases between them. This CDR3 region has 15 residues. The CDR3 DNA is TGTGCCAGCTCACAGCTCGATCGGTCCTACAATGAGCAGTTCTTC. Translated: CASSQLDRSYNEQFF.

This chain links TRBV5-1 with TRBJ2-2, with a possible D match to TRBD1 (6 bases). CDR3 size: 16 residues. Trimming took off 4 bases at V and 0 bases at J, with 13 bases between the two ends. Looked up from germline, CDR1 is SGHRS and CDR2 is YFSETQ. CDR3: CASSHTGKSNTGELFF. CDR3 in DNA: TGCGCCAGCAGCCACACAGGGAAGTCGAACACCGGGGAGCTGTTTTTT.

This CDR3 is CASWKAGVPYNEQFF. The CDR3 nucleotides read TGTGCCAGCTGGAAAGCGGGAGTCCCTTACAATGAGCAGTTCTTC. The chain recombines TRBV27 with TRBJ2-1; 8 bases fit TRBD2. Germline V gene lookup returns CDR1 MNHEY and CDR2 SMNVEV (reference sequence). Germline trimming cut 8 bases from V and 4 bases from J; bases unmatched to any gene: 10. The CDR3 totals 15 residues.

This rearrangement joins TRBV27 to TRBJ2-1; D possibly corresponds to TRBD2 (5 bases). V shed 5 bases and J shed 8 bases, with 19 bases lying between them. This CDR3 contains 15 residues. Germline lookup yields CDR1 MNHEY and CDR2 SMNVEV (reference sequence). CDR3 region: CASSPSGLPRHEQFF. CDR3 DNA: TGTGCCAGCAGTCCTTCCGGACTTCCCCGGCATGAGCAGTTCTTC.

The rearrangement links TRBV9 to TRBJ2-2; D may be TRBD2 (6 bases). The V end lost 4 bases, the J end lost 0 bases, and 13 bases lay between the germline ends. CDR1 is SGDLS, CDR2 YYNGEE, per germline. The CDR3 runs 16 residues. In DNA, the CDR3 is TGTGCCAGCAGCCCCCTTGGAGGGGCGAACACCGGGGAGCTGTTTTTT. It encodes CASSPLGGANTGELFF. Filled out from reference TRBV9 and TRBJ2-2, the complete variable domain reads DSGVTQTPKHLITATGQRVTLRCSPRSGDLSVYWYQQSLDQGLQFLIQYYNGEERAKGNILERFSAQQFPDLHSELNLSSLELGDSALYFCASSPLGGANTGELFFGEGSRLTVL.

The chain joins TRBV5-1 to TRBJ1-5, with TRBD1 matching 7 bases. There are 14 residues in the CDR3. V was pared by 1 base and J by 5 bases, with 3 bases of the junction left unmatched. Germline-derived CDR1 and CDR2 are SGHRS and YFSETQ. CDR3 bases: TGCGCCAGCAGCTTGAGCAGGGGGTATCAGCCCCAGCATTTT. It codes for CASSLSRGYQPQHF.

The V and J genes are TRBV7-8 and TRBJ2-1, with a tentative D call TRBD1 (6 bases). The germline V gene has CDR1 SGHVS and CDR2 FQNEAQ. The CDR3 has 13 amino acids. V shed 8 bases and J shed 9 bases, with 17 bases lying between them. In DNA, the CDR3 is TGTGCCAGCGGCTGGCAGGGGAATAGTGAGCAGTTCTTC. As protein: CASGWQGNSEQFF.

The chain joins TRBV27 to TRBJ1-5; D possibly corresponds to TRBD1 (5 bases). Germline assignment: CDR1 MNHEY and CDR2 SMNVEV (reference sequence). The CDR3 is made up of 13 amino acids. CDR3 DNA sequence: TGTGACAGATTAAGGGGAAGTAGCCAGCCCCAGCATTTT. Protein sequence: CDRLRGSSQPQHF.